The entry below gives a single T cell receptor beta chain sequence along with its context. This specimen belongs to a study of blood T cell repertoires in COVID-19. Study summary: Samples representing acute and convalescent COVID-19 were sourced from the United States, Italy and Spain. PBMCs, B-cell-depleted T cells, or T cells provided the cDNA or gDNA that made up the material.

The CDR3 contains 14 residues. Trimming stripped 4 bases from V and 4 bases from J, with 14 bases between. From germline, CDR1 is MNHNY and CDR2 SVGAGI (reference sequence). Original processing methods: From reference gene primer amplification, estimates of nucleated cell counts were derived. TCRdb's table, derived via immunoSEQ multiplex PCR, lists solely in-frame clones and lacks some. The DNA gave D and trimming, while V, J and clone size come from that table. There are around 63,000 clones in the sample; over 75% occur only once, and more than 5.5% lies in the top ten. Material for sequencing was peripheral blood. The source of this sequence is a man aged 55-75 years with acute or convalescent COVID-19. The genes are TRBV6-6 and TRBJ2-7; tentative D call: TRBD1 (5 bases). Here the CDR3 reads CASSSNQGAYEQYF. As DNA, the CDR3 is TGTGCCAGCAGTTCCAACCAAGGGGCATACGAGCAGTACTTC.